This T cell receptor beta chain was documented in a study of shared clonotypes between healthy human individuals. Germline V gene sequence: CDR1 MNHEY, CDR2 SMNVEV (reference sequence). V trimming: 5 bases; J trimming: 6 bases; junction bases outside the gene matches: 8. The CDR3 covers 17 residues. The authors ran the assay at deep level. An even split of each subset's genomic DNA across several immunoSEQ plates was performed. Libraries were prepared by immunoSEQ multiplex PCR; TCRdb keeps only in-frame clonotypes and omits some of them. The sample contains roughly 490,000 clones, 65% to 80% of which appear only once.

Material for sequencing was PBMCs. J is TRBJ2-2 and V is TRBV27; 14 nucleotides match TRBD2. The clonotype originates from a woman aged 40 to 50 in good health. Some clones in this sample may be carry-over from other donors' samples. The CDR3 loop is CASSPEGTSGSAGELFF. CDR3 nucleotide sequence: TGTGCCAGCAGTCCAGAGGGGACTAGCGGGAGCGCCGGGGAGCTGTTTTTT.